The sequence of this TCR beta chain was determined in a study of shared clonotypes between healthy human individuals. Trimming stripped 1 base from V and 0 bases from J, with 6 bases between. CDR1 and CDR2 from the germline V gene are LGHNA and YNFKEQ. The CDR3 runs 15 residues. About 100 million PBMCs were counted before genomic DNA extraction. A remark on this clone: Distinct nucleotide sequences in the sample also encode this CDR3.

Samples underwent the assay at deep level. Using immunoSEQ multiplex PCR, the repertoire was profiled, and TCRdb retains in-frame clones only, with some absent. The table includes more than 450,000 clones, less than 85% detected once. What was sequenced was PBMCs. The rearrangement links TRBV4-2 to TRBJ2-2; D remains unclear. This TCR was recovered from a woman in her thirties or forties in good health. Some clones in this sample may be carry-over from other donors' samples. The CDR3 DNA sequence: TGTGCCAGCAGCCAAGGGTCTACGAACACCGGGGAGCTGTTTTTT. It is translated as CASSQGSTNTGELFF.